This TCR beta chain was profiled in a study of shared clonotypes between healthy human individuals (dated by TCRdb to 2018 to 2020). As for the study more broadly: The cohort included a few men and a couple of women between 18 and 49 years of age. Per donor, three plates each were used for CD4 naive and CD4 memory, two for CD8 naive, and one for CD8 memory. The study deeply sequenced blood TCR repertoires of 5 or 6 healthy adults to estimate repertoire size and the extent of clonotype sharing between individuals. Libraries were prepared and TCR repertoires were sequenced by different laboratories using diverse techniques, in order to increase sequencing depth and limit assay-specific biases. Leukapheresis yielded between about 0.94 and 8.9 billion PBMCs per donor. What the authors observed across the whole study: Naive subsets generally had larger estimated clonotype richness than memory subsets did. Even with the large sequencing depth, rarefaction of the sorted-subset datasets indicated that sequencing was incomplete. Because the study included only a small number of donors, the genetic and exposure-history diversity represented was limited. Pairwise subsampling indicated that sequencing depth was expected to affect the degree of clonotype sharing among donors. Higher generation probabilities were observed for clonotypes shared by all four sorted-subset donors than for non-shared clonotypes. Around 5.4% of naive CD4, roughly 3.6% of naive CD8, approximately 2% of memory CD4, and approximately 0.4% of memory CD8 clonotypes were shared across a few donors. Sampling was restricted to blood, and TCR repertoires in tissue are likely to differ from TCR repertoires in blood.

The donors were healthy, HIV-negative adults with no recently reported acute infections or vaccinations. All donors were Caucasian adults living in Nashville, Tennessee, USA. Magnetic negative selection was used to enrich CD4+ T cells, after which naive cells were positively selected on CD45RA and the negative fraction became the memory subset. Blood was collected by leukapheresis, and PBMCs were isolated by Ficoll-Histopaque density gradient centrifugation and then cryopreserved in liquid nitrogen vapor phase. Analytical flow cytometry was used to check the purity and quantity of each magnetically sorted T cell population. Genomic DNA was isolated from every sorted fraction and measured by UV absorbance on a Nanodrop 2000c. About this clone: Its antigen target is currently unknown. Nothing much larger sits one base from this clone, and base qualities are not available.

TCR CDR3 regions were amplified from genomic DNA by multiplex PCR using the deep immunoSEQ assay. Extracted genomic DNA from each cell subset was distributed evenly across all wells of several immunoSEQ 96-well plates, and each plate was treated as a replicate. For sorted subsets, each replicate PCR was loaded with 200 ng genomic DNA, equivalent to 30,000 to 35,000 T cell genomes. Purified libraries were quantified with a Qubit 3.0 fluorometer, sized on a Bioanalyzer 2100, and re-quantified with the KAPA Library Quantification kit. Each immunoSEQ 96-well plate was sequenced on its own single-read 150-cycle Illumina NextSeq 550 flow cell. As for how the authors treated the data: Because the immunoSEQ output included only junctional sequences and no quality scores, the filtering could not be the same as the filtering used for full-length reads. Sequences were annotated with PyIR, a Python wrapper for IgBLAST v1.9, and V/J genes and CDR3 were assigned using IMGT germline references. Reads with weak V/J assignments (E-value above 1e-6), missing CDR3, stop codons, out-of-frame junctions, or ambiguous translated residues were removed. A V3J clonotype was defined by an identical inferred V gene, J gene, and CDR3 amino acid sequence. The percentage overlap between two repertoires was calculated by dividing the number of shared unique clonotypes by the size of the smaller repertoire. Repertoire richness was assessed with RTK rarefaction, the Chao1 estimator, and Recon v2.1 estimates of unobserved clonotypes. For all TCRbeta clonotypes obtained by the gDNA method from a handful of donors, generation probabilities were computed with OLGA. TCRdb provides this immuneACCESS table in a form limited to in-frame rearrangements. Some clones are lacking; in checked studies, under half of them reflect an unresolved V gene, and why the rest are absent is not known. V, J and clone size were drawn from that table, and D and trimming were deduced from the DNA. The sample table holds some 1.5 million clones, of which 95% to 99% were seen once. Roughly 0.45% of the sample is in the top ten clones.

This clonotype originated in a man aged 25-40 years in good health. Sequenced: naive CD4+ T cells sorted from blood. Read against the paper, the sample's cell subset or site label means: CD45RA+ positively selected.

The CDR3 is CASSLDGGRRETQYF. The DNA reads as follows: TGCGCCAGCAGCTTGGATGGCGGGAGAAGAGAGACCCAGTACTTC. The chain joins TRBV5-1 to TRBJ2-5, with 7 bases matching TRBD2. Ends trimmed: V by 0 bases, J by 4 bases; bases unmatched to a gene: 6. Reading from cysteine to phenylalanine, the CDR3 counts 15 amino acids. Only the CDR3 DNA stays, 45 bases, in frame from base 1. CDR1 and CDR2 are drawn from the germline V gene: SGHRS, YFSETQ.